These 32 T cell receptor beta chains were all obtained from the same sample, sequenced in a study of glioma-infiltrating T cells. TCR alpha and beta CDR3 regions were amplified from RNA using iRepertoire nested multiplex PCR. TCRdb ran MiXCR on the multiplex PCR reads and lists one entry per CDR3 protein. Of about 190,000 distinct CDR3 sequences listed, approximately 30% are singletons. The sample was glioma tissue, nonneoplastic brain tissue, or PBMCs (not recorded which). These receptor sequences come from a human donor with low-grade glioma or glioblastoma, undergoing nonglioma brain surgery, or in good health (not recorded which).

In this sample, this clonotype turned up many times. The chain uses TRBV27 and TRBJ2-2; the match to TRBD2 covers 7 bases. J was trimmed by 3 bases and V by 3 bases; bases with no gene match: 1. Germline V lookup: CDR1 MNHEY, CDR2 SMNVEV (reference sequence). The CDR3 runs to 14 residues. As DNA, the CDR3 is TGTGCCAGCAGTTTTGGACTAGACACCGGGGAGCTGTTTTTT. The encoded protein is CASSFGLDTGELFF.

Worth noting for this clonotype: A much larger clone differs by one base, so this may be a read error. The chain couples TRBV9 to TRBJ2-5; TRBD2 matches 7 bases. The CDR3 totals 16 residues. Germline V gene data show CDR1 as SGDLS and CDR2 as YYNGEE. J lost 4 bases, V lost 0 bases, and 9 bases had no gene match. This CDR3 reads CASSVGVAGLSETQYF. CDR3 nucleotide sequence: TGTGCCAGCAGCGTAGGGGTAGCGGGTTTGTCAGAGACCCAGTACTTC.

The chain recombines TRBV10-3 with TRBJ2-7; tentatively, D is TRBD1 (5 bases). This CDR3 is 15 amino acids long. V lost 2 bases and J 4 bases, leaving 15 bases between the germline ends. Germline CDR1 reads ENHRY; CDR2 reads SYGVKD. As DNA, the CDR3 is TGTGCCATCAGTGAGCGAGCAGGGAATGGGTACGAGCAGTACTTC. Protein: CAISERAGNGYEQYF.

This clonotype has a count of ten or more. The genes are TRBV6-1 and TRBJ1-2, with 8 bases lining up with TRBD1. J was trimmed by 4 bases and V by 6 bases; bases with no gene match: 4. The CDR3 has 13 residues. Germline assignment: CDR1 MNHNS and CDR2 SASEGT. Written as DNA, the CDR3 is TGTGCCAGCAGGGACAGGGCCGGCTATGGCTACACCTTC. Translated: CASRDRAGYGYTF.

Turning to this clonotype: This clone may be a read error of a much larger clone one base away. The rearrangement uses TRBV29-1 and TRBJ1-2; 8 bases line up with TRBD1. The CDR3 consists of 11 residues. Unmatched junction bases numbered 7, after V lost 6 bases and J lost 10 bases. Germline CDR1 reads SQVTM; CDR2 reads ANQGSEA. CDR3 amino acids: CSVDRDRVYTF. CDR3 sequence (DNA): TGCAGCGTGGACAGGGACCGAGTCTACACCTTC. Complete variable domain (other parts from reference TRBV29-1 and TRBJ1-2): SAVISQKPSRDICQRGTSLTIQCQVDSQVTMMFWYRQQPGQSLTLIATANQGSEATYESGFVIDKFPISRPNLTFSTLTVSNMSPEDSSIYLCSVDRDRVYTFGSGTRLTVV.

In the case of this clonotype: Compared with germline, one end of the junction differs, possibly owing to a read error. This chain joins TRBV6-2 or TRBV6-3 and TRBJ1-1; D is possibly TRBD1 (6 bases). The CDR3 runs 17 residues. Germline V gene data show CDR1 as MNHEY and CDR2 as SVGEGT. As DNA, the CDR3 is TGTGCCAGAAGTTACTGGGGGGCTCGGGGGATTAACACTGAAGCTTTCTTT. As protein: CARSYWGARGINTEAFF.

This clonotype has only a few counts. V is TRBV4-1 and J is TRBJ1-6; the match to TRBD1 covers 9 bases. The ends lost 4 bases at V and 4 bases at J; junction bases unmatched: 11. Germline loops: CDR1 MGHRA, CDR2 YSYEKL. The CDR3 runs 18 residues. The CDR3, as DNA: TGCGCCAGCAGCCTTACCCCGAGGACAGGGGAGTATAATTCACCCCTCCACTTT. Protein sequence: CASSLTPRTGEYNSPLHF.

This clonotype was recorded at least ten times. The chain joins TRBV20-1 to TRBJ2-5, with 10 bases identical to TRBD2. This CDR3 has 17 residues. Trimming removed 0 bases from V and 1 base from J; junction bases left unmatched: 8. The germline V gene has CDR1 DFQATT and CDR2 SNEGSKA (reference sequence). Here the CDR3 reads CSARERKGLASQETQYF. CDR3 sequence (DNA): TGCAGTGCTAGAGAGAGAAAGGGACTAGCGAGCCAAGAGACCCAGTACTTC.

This rearrangement joins TRBV4-2 to TRBJ2-2, with 9 bases identical to TRBD1. Looked up from germline, CDR1 is LGHNA and CDR2 is YNFKEQ. This CDR3 region has 15 residues. V gave up 6 bases and J gave up 7 bases; unmatched junction bases: 9. The CDR3 here is CASRQPTGGSGELFF. Here the CDR3 DNA reads TGTGCCAGCAGGCAACCTACAGGGGGCAGCGGGGAGCTGTTTTTT.

Points on this clonotype: A single base separates this from a much larger clone, so it may be a read error. The chain recombines TRBV7-6 with TRBJ2-7, with D perhaps matching TRBD1 (5 bases). The J call is in doubt because the DNA end fits TRBJ2-5 better. This CDR3 has 14 residues. CDR1 is SGHVS, CDR2 FNYEAQ, per germline. CDR3 region: CASSKPPGLETQYF. The CDR3 DNA reads as TGTGCCAGCAGCAAGCCCCCAGGGTTGGAGACCCAGTACTTC.

The table lists this clonotype with many counts. The chain carries TRBV19 and TRBJ1-2; D uncertain. The length of the CDR3 is 13 residues. Germline values: CDR1 LNHDA, CDR2 SQIVND (reference sequence). Trimming removed 10 bases from V and 3 bases from J, with 15 bases in between. The CDR3 region is CATTVGEHYGYTF. The DNA for the CDR3 is TGTGCCACGACTGTCGGGGAGCACTATGGCTACACCTTC.

This clonotype has just a few counts. V is TRBV24-1 and J is TRBJ2-3; 7 positions match TRBD1. V lost 5 bases, J lost 2 bases, and 12 bases stayed unmatched. In germline, CDR1 is KGHDR, CDR2 SFDVKD. This CDR3 comprises 17 residues. CDR3 sequence reads: CATSGQNRDRITDTQYF. The CDR3 DNA sequence: TGTGCCACCAGTGGACAGAATCGGGACAGAATCACAGATACGCAGTATTTT.

This clonotype was observed many times. V is TRBV6-2 or TRBV6-3 and J is TRBJ2-1; a possible D gene is TRBD1 (7 bases). The length of the CDR3 is 15 residues. Trimming took 6 bases from V and 2 from J, leaving 14 bases between them. Germline V CDR1 and CDR2: MNHEY, SVGEGT. The CDR3 loop reads CASRGGQGAYNEQFF. As DNA, the CDR3 is TGTGCCAGCAGAGGGGGGCAGGGGGCCTACAATGAGCAGTTCTTC.

The V gene is TRBV6-2 or TRBV6-3, the J gene TRBJ2-3; 7 bases match TRBD2. The CDR3 sequence is 16 residues long. Germline V lookup: CDR1 MNHEY, CDR2 SVGEGT. V trimming: 6 bases; J trimming: 4 bases; junction bases outside the gene matches: 13. CDR3 in DNA: TGTGCCAGCAGCCCGCTAGAGGGAGGGCTACCAGATACGCAGTATTTT. Protein: CASSPLEGGLPDTQYF.

The rearrangement links TRBV7-2 to TRBJ2-7; perhaps TRBD1 as D (6 bases). With 0 bases removed from V and 2 bases from J, the gap between germline ends came to 11 bases. CDR3 length: 15 amino acids. From germline, CDR1 is SGHTA and CDR2 FQGNSA. In DNA form, the CDR3 reads TGTGCCAGCAGCTTAGCCGGCAGGGGTCCCTACGAGCAGTACTTC. It is translated as CASSLAGRGPYEQYF.

This clonotype occurred once. The chain carries TRBV27 and TRBJ2-5; D is perhaps TRBD1 (5 bases). V lost 8 bases and J lost 2, with 15 bases in between. The CDR3 spans 14 residues. CDR1 and CDR2 from the germline V gene are MNHEY and SMNVEV (reference sequence). In nucleotides, the CDR3 is TGTGCCAGCGGTTCCAGGGTAAGACAAGAGACCCAGTACTTC. It encodes CASGSRVRQETQYF.

Points on this clonotype: A much bigger clone sits one base away, suggesting this may be a read error. The rearrangement links TRBV13 to TRBJ2-7, with TRBD1 identical over 8 bases. The CDR3 is 14 amino acids. Germline V gene data show CDR1 as PRHDT and CDR2 as FYEKMQ (reference sequence). V lost 5 bases to trimming and J lost 5 bases; unmatched junction nucleotides: 8. Here the CDR3 reads CASSAGQGVHEQYF. CDR3 nucleotide sequence: TGTGCCAGCAGCGCAGGACAGGGCGTCCACGAGCAGTACTTC.

The chain employs TRBV6-5 and TRBJ2-3, with D hard to call. With 5 bases removed from V and 2 bases from J, the gap between germline ends came to 11 bases. The CDR3 spans 14 residues. CDR1 is MNHEY and CDR2 is SVGAGI in the germline V gene. For the CDR3, the DNA is TGTGCCAGCAGTAGTGGAATAGTCACAGATACGCAGTATTTT. As protein: CASSSGIVTDTQYF.

In this sample, this clonotype turned up many times. The chain recombines TRBV7-2 with TRBJ2-4; D may be TRBD1 (5 bases). This CDR3 is 14 amino acids long. Trimming stripped 3 bases from V and 5 bases from J, with 11 bases between. CDR1 and CDR2 (germline): SGHTA, FQGNSA. CDR3 coding DNA: TGTGCCAGCAGCTTCGGGCAGGGTCAAAACATTCAGTACTTC. Amino acids: CASSFGQGQNIQYF.

Concerning this clonotype itself: At one of its ends the junction is not consistent with the germline gene, which may arise from a read error. The CDR3 loop is CASSMSLTYDYTF. The CDR3 DNA follows: TGTGCCAGTAGTATGAGCCTGACCTATGACTACACCTTC. This chain joins TRBV19 and TRBJ1-2; D is undetermined. The CDR3 covers 13 residues. Germline loops: CDR1 LNHDA, CDR2 SQIVND (reference sequence).

The J gene is TRBJ2-1, the V gene TRBV19; D uncertain. CDR3 length: 15 amino acids. V lost 4 bases and J lost 1, with 11 bases in between. Germline CDR1 and CDR2: LNHDA and SQIVND (reference sequence). Written as DNA, the CDR3 is TGTGCCAGTAGTAGTCTTGCCATTTCCTACAATGAGCAGTTCTTC. Its translation: CASSSLAISYNEQFF.

The chain joins TRBV11-1 to TRBJ2-5; 9 nucleotides line up with TRBD2. Germline-derived CDR1 and CDR2 are SGHAT and FQDESV (reference sequence). CDR3 length equals 15 residues. J was trimmed by 3 bases and V by 4 bases; bases with no gene match: 6. The CDR3: CASSSGIAGEETQYF. CDR3 DNA sequence: TGTGCCAGCAGCTCTGGAATAGCGGGAGAAGAGACCCAGTACTTC. Full variable domain (missing parts from reference TRBV11-1 and TRBJ2-5): EAEVAQSPRYKITEKSQAVAFWCDPISGHATLYWYRQILGQGPELLVQFQDESVVDDSQLPKDRFSAERLKGVDSTLKIQPAELGDSAMYLCASSSGIAGEETQYFGPGTRLLVL.

In its sample, this clonotype was seen many times. The rearrangement uses TRBV19 and TRBJ2-1; maybe TRBD1 (6 bases). This CDR3 is 15 amino acids long. Per germline, CDR1 LNHDA and CDR2 SQIVND (reference sequence). V lost 6 bases to trimming and J lost 8 bases, with 20 bases between them. This CDR3 is CASSLSTTGRDEQFF. The DNA for the CDR3 is TGTGCCAGTAGCCTTTCGACTACAGGGCGCGATGAGCAGTTCTTC.

This clonotype was seen only a few times. The chain combines TRBV19 with TRBJ2-7, with unresolved D. The length of the CDR3 is 12 residues. V shed 5 bases and J shed 5 bases, with 10 bases lying between them. Germline V gene lookup returns CDR1 LNHDA and CDR2 SQIVND (reference sequence). The CDR3 loop is CASSGGVDEQYF. CDR3 bases: TGTGCCAGTAGTGGTGGAGTGGACGAGCAGTACTTC.

CDR3 region: CASSSGRQGRGNQPQHF. CDR3 DNA: TGTGCCAGCAGTTCAGGTCGACAGGGACGGGGCAATCAGCCCCAGCATTTT. The chain carries TRBV28 and TRBJ1-5, with 7 bases aligning to TRBD1. Germline V CDR1 and CDR2: MDHEN, SYDVKM. The V gene end was trimmed by 4 bases and the J gene end by 2 bases; junction bases not matched to a gene: 11. This CDR3 region has 17 residues.

This clonotype was found many times. This chain links TRBV20-1 with TRBJ2-5; D might be TRBD2 (5 bases). This CDR3 has 12 amino acids. Trimming removed 3 bases at V and 2 bases at J, with 7 bases between. Per the germline V gene, CDR1 is DFQATT and CDR2 is SNEGSKA (reference sequence). The CDR3 loop is CSASWRQETQYF. In DNA form, the CDR3 reads TGCAGTGCTAGCTGGAGGCAAGAGACCCAGTACTTC.

Comment on this clonotype: A much larger clonotype is one base distant, so this may be a read error. V and J are TRBV6-5 and TRBJ2-1; tentative D call: TRBD2 (7 bases). The length of the CDR3 is 17 residues. From germline, CDR1 is MNHEY and CDR2 SVGAGI. CDR3 region: CARSYRVAGTSYNEQFF. The CDR3 nucleotides read TGTGCCAGAAGTTACAGGGTAGCGGGTACCTCCTACAATGAGCAGTTCTTC.

This clonotype was seen ten or more times. The rearrangement uses TRBV6-1 and TRBJ1-2; possibly TRBD1 for D (6 bases). In germline, CDR1 is MNHNS, CDR2 SASEGT. The ends were cut back, 10 bases at V and 5 bases at J, with 20 bases in the middle. The CDR3 has 14 residues. CDR3 amino acids: CATHTGGPLYGYTF. CDR3 coding DNA: TGTGCCACGCATACCGGGGGCCCTCTGTATGGCTACACCTTC.

In this sample, this clonotype turned up many times. The rearrangement joins TRBV27 to TRBJ1-4; D unresolved. This CDR3 is 16 amino acids long. CDR1 is MNHEY and CDR2 is SMNVEV in the germline V gene (reference sequence). Trimming took off 3 bases at V and 8 bases at J, with 19 bases between the two ends. The CDR3, as DNA: TGTGCCAGCAGTTTTCGGGGTCGGACTAGCCAGGAAAAACTGTTTTTT. It yields the protein CASSFRGRTSQEKLFF.

This clonotype was found many times. The chain has TRBV20-1 and TRBJ2-7; D is tentatively TRBD1 or TRBD2 (6 bases each). The CDR3 totals 16 residues. Trimming stripped 2 bases from V and 3 bases from J, with 20 bases between. Germline CDR1 reads DFQATT; CDR2 reads SNEGSKA (reference sequence). CDR3 loop: CSARSPEFRGGYEQYF. The DNA of the CDR3 is TGCAGTGCTAGATCGCCCGAATTCAGGGGAGGCTACGAGCAGTACTTC.

The chain joins TRBV27 to TRBJ1-1; D is uncertain. This CDR3 has 14 amino acids. CDR1 MNHEY and CDR2 SMNVEV come from the germline V gene (reference sequence). Trimming removed 6 bases from V and 2 bases from J, with 13 bases in between. The CDR3 reads CASSTRPDNTEAFF. CDR3 sequence (DNA): TGTGCCAGCAGCACCCGACCCGATAACACTGAAGCTTTCTTT.

The rearrangement uses TRBV5-1 and TRBJ2-2; D call uncertain. Germline V CDR1 and CDR2: SGHRS, YFSETQ. The CDR3 has 14 residues. Trimming stripped 2 bases from V and 4 bases from J, with 9 bases between. Written as DNA, the CDR3 is TGCGCCAGCAGCTTATTACAAAGCACCGGGGAGCTGTTTTTT. Translating gives CASSLLQSTGELFF.